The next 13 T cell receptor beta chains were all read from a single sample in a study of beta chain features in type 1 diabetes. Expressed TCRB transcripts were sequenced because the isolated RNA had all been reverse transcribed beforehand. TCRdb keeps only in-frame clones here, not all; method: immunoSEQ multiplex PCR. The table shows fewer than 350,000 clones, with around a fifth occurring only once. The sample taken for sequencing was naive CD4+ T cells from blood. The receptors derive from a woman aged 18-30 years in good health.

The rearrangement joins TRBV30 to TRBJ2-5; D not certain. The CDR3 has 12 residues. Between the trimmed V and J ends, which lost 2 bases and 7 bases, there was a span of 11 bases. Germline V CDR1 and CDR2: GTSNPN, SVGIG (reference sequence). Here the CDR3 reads CAWSIVEATQYF. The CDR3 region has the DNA TGTGCCTGGAGTATAGTAGAAGCGACCCAGTACTTC.

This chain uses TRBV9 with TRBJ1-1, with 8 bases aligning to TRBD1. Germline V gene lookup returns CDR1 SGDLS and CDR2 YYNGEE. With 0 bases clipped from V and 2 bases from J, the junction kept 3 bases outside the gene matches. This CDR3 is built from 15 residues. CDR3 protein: CASSVGQGINTEAFF. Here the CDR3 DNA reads TGTGCCAGCAGCGTAGGACAGGGGATTAACACTGAAGCTTTCTTT.

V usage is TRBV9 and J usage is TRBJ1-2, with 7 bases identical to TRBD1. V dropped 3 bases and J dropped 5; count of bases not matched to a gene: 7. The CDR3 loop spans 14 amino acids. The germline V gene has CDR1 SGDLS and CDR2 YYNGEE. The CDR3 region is CASSAQTGTYGYTF. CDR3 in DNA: TGTGCCAGCAGCGCCCAGACAGGGACGTATGGCTACACCTTC. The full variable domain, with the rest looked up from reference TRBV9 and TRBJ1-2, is DSGVTQTPKHLITATGQRVTLRCSPRSGDLSVYWYQQSLDQGLQFLIQYYNGEERAKGNILERFSAQQFPDLHSELNLSSLELGDSALYFCASSAQTGTYGYTFGSGTRLTVV.

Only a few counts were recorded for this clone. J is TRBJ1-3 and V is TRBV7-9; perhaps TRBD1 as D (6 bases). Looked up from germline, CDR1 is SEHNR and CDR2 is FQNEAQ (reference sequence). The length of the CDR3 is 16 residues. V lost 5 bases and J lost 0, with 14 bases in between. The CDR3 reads CASSPRQASSGNTIYF. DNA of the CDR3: TGTGCCAGCAGCCCCCGACAGGCGAGCTCTGGAAACACCATATATTTT.

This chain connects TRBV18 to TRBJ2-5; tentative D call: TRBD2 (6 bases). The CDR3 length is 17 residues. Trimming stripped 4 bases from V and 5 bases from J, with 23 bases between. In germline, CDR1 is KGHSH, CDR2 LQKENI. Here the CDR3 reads CASSLVRDSATAETQYF. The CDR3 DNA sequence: TGTGCCAGCTCACTAGTCCGGGACTCAGCTACGGCCGAGACCCAGTACTTC. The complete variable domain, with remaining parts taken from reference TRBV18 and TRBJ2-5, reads NAGVMQNPRHLVRRRGQEARLRCSPMKGHSHVYWYRQLPEEGLKFMVYLQKENIIDESGMPKERFSAEFPKEGPSILRIQQVVRGDSAAYFCASSLVRDSATAETQYFGPGTRLLVL.

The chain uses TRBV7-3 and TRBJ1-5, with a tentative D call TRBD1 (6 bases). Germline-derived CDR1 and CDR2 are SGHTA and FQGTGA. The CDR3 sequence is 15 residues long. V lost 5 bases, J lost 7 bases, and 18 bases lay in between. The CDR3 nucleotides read TGTGCCAGCAGCATACAAACAGGGAATTACCAGCCCCAGCATTTT. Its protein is CASSIQTGNYQPQHF.

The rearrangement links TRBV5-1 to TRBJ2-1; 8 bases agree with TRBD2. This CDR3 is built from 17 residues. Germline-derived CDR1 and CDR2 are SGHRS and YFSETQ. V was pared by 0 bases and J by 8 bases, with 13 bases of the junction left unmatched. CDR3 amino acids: CASSLGASGRENHEQFF. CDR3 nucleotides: TGCGCCAGCAGCTTGGGTGCTAGCGGGCGTGAGAACCATGAGCAGTTCTTC. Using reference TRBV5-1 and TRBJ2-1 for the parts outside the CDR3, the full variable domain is KAGVTQTPRYLIKTRGQQVTLSCSPISGHRSVSWYQQTPGQGLQFLFEYFSETQRNKGNFPGRFSGRQFSNSRSEMNVSTLELGDSALYLCASSLGASGRENHEQFFGPGTRLTVL.

This CDR3 is CASSLLLEADTQYF. The CDR3 region has the DNA TGTGCCAGCAGCTTACTGCTCGAGGCAGATACGCAGTATTTT. This chain connects TRBV13 to TRBJ2-3; D gene ambiguous. The CDR3 sequence is 14 residues long. V gave up 2 bases and J gave up 4 bases, with 10 bases separating them. CDR1 is PRHDT and CDR2 is FYEKMQ in the germline V gene (reference sequence).

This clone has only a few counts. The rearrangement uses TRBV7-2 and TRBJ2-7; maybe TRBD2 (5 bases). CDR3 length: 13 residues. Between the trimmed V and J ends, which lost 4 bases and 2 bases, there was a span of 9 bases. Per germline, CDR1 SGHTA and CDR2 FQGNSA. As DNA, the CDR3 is TGTGCCAGCAGCTCGGAGGCCACCTACGAGCAGTACTTC. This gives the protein CASSSEATYEQYF.

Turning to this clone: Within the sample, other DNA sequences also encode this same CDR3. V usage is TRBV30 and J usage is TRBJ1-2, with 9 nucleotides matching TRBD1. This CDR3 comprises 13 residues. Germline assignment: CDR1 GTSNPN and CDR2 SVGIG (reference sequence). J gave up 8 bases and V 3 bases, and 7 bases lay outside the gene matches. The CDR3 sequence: CAWSAGQGGGYTF. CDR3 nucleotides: TGTGCCTGGAGCGCGGGACAGGGTGGAGGCTACACCTTC.

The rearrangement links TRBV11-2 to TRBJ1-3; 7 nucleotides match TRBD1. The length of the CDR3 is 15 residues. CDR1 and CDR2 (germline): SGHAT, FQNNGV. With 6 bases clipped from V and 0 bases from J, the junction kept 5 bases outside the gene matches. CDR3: CASRRTGLSGNTIYF. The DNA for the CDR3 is TGTGCCAGCAGGCGGACAGGCCTCTCTGGAAACACCATATATTTT.

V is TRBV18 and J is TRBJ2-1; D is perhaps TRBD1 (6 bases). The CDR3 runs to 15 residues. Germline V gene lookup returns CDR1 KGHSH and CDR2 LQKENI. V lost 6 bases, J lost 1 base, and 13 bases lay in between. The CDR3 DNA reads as TGTGCCAGCTCCACGGATACAGGGTCCTACAATGAGCAGTTCTTC. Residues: CASSTDTGSYNEQFF. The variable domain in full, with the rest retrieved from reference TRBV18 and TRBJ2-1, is NAGVMQNPRHLVRRRGQEARLRCSPMKGHSHVYWYRQLPEEGLKFMVYLQKENIIDESGMPKERFSAEFPKEGPSILRIQQVVRGDSAAYFCASSTDTGSYNEQFFGPGTRLTVL.

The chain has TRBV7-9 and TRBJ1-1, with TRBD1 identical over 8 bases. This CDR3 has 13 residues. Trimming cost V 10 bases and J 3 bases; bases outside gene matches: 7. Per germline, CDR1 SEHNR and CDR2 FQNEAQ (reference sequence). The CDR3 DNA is TGTGCCACCACCGGGACAGGAGACACTGAAGCTTTCTTT. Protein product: CATTGTGDTEAFF.